This is a list of T cell receptor beta chains from one sample in a study of blood T cell repertoires in COVID-19. This table comes from immunoSEQ multiplex PCR, and its TCRdb copy is limited to in-frame clones, with some not included. The repertoire holds 200,000 to 250,000 clones, with 87% as singletons. The source material was PBMCs or T cells enriched from blood (not recorded which). The receptor set was obtained from a woman aged 25 to 39 with acute COVID-19. Each CDR3 is given without its conserved first and last residue. The order of the fields is V gene, J gene, D gene, CDR3 protein. A D gene is named only where the DNA matches it firmly.

TRBV12-3/TRBV12-4	TRBJ1-2	TRBD1	ASSHTGGST
TRBV10-3	TRBJ2-1	TRBD2	ASFGGGRSNEQF
TRBV20-1	TRBJ1-5	NA	SASEGGRQPQH
TRBV11-2	TRBJ1-5	NA	ASSLDRGSNQPQH
TRBV6-6	TRBJ2-7	NA	ASSYSGRSYEQY
TRBV7-9	TRBJ1-1	NA	ASSLLTAANTEAF
TRBV25-1	TRBJ1-3	TRBD1	ASSVGQGAGNTIY
TRBV19	TRBJ2-5	TRBD2	ASTSLAGGQETQY
TRBV6-1	TRBJ1-6	TRBD1	ASRGKDRDGSPLH
TRBV19	TRBJ1-4	NA	ASSIGGLYEKLF
TRBV29-1	TRBJ1-1	NA	SVSLSDSNWTEAF
TRBV6-2/TRBV6-3	TRBJ2-3	NA	ASSYDSGNLPDTQY
TRBV18	TRBJ1-1	TRBD1	ASSPPSGTGTEAF
TRBV3-1/TRBV3-2	TRBJ2-1	TRBD1	ASSQEGTGTNEQF
TRBV12-3/TRBV12-4	TRBJ2-7	NA	ASRPTSFYEQY
TRBV5-5	TRBJ2-3	TRBD2	ASSLPGLARDTQY
TRBV2	TRBJ2-5	NA	ASSFQANQETQY
TRBV6-2/TRBV6-3	TRBJ1-2	NA	ASSWGQSNYGYT
TRBV2	TRBJ1-5	TRBD1	ASEGTGRNQPQH
TRBV13	TRBJ1-6	NA	ASSLGDRFSYNSPLH
TRBV2	TRBJ1-4	TRBD1	ASEGQGEKLF
TRBV12-3/TRBV12-4	TRBJ1-2	NA	ASSFLVDSGYT
TRBV6-5	TRBJ1-4	NA	ASSYSIATTNEKLF
TRBV13	TRBJ2-7	TRBD2	ASSGGSSYEQY
TRBV4-1	TRBJ2-7	NA	ASSQSGQGAYEQY
TRBV5-6	TRBJ1-5	TRBD1	ASSLGQGSQPQH
TRBV7-9	TRBJ1-1	TRBD1	ASRFRTGSEAF
TRBV5-6	TRBJ2-3	NA	ASSLAGLTSTDTQY
TRBV12-3/TRBV12-4	TRBJ1-2	NA	ASREVSGYT
TRBV4-1	TRBJ2-5	NA	ASQGGNTQY
TRBV27	TRBJ1-3	NA	ASRQLGSGNTIY
TRBV6-5	TRBJ1-2	NA	ATRGVDYGYT
TRBV6-5	TRBJ2-3	TRBD1	ASSYGQGATDTQY
TRBV3-1/TRBV3-2	TRBJ2-4	NA	ASSQREWKNIQY
TRBV5-4	TRBJ2-5	NA	ASSLGPAQETQY
TRBV20-1	TRBJ2-2	NA	SAPDTGELF
TRBV19	TRBJ2-4	NA	ASSRSVGPTNIQY
TRBV28	TRBJ1-2	TRBD1	ASSLAQGDGYT
TRBV19	TRBJ1-1	TRBD1	ASSISPTQGTEAF
TRBV4-3	TRBJ2-7	TRBD2	ASSQDYTREGSEQY
TRBV7-9	TRBJ1-1	NA	ASSPPVTGMNTEAF
TRBV7-2	TRBJ2-1	TRBD1	ASSSWTGVYNEQF
TRBV4-3	TRBJ2-2	TRBD1	ASSQGQGALSGELF